This T cell receptor beta chain comes out of a study of T-cell reconstitution after alpha-beta-depleted transplantation in children listed by TCRdb under 2016. As for the study more broadly: Using TCR repertoire profiling, the study quantitatively followed how T-cell immune reconstitution unfolded in children after TCRalphabeta/CD19-depleted allogeneic hematopoietic cell transplantation.

This clonotype appeared many times. It has no known antigen specificity. No clone much larger than this one lies a single base away; base qualities are absent. The library was made by PCR. The sequencing machine was an Illumina HiSeq 2500. To normalize quantification of the TCRbeta repertoire, the TCR libraries were built with molecular barcoding that relied on unique molecular identifiers. TCRdb cleaned the public reads at Q25 with fastp, built clones with MiXCR and kept in-frame beta chains. For every CDR3 protein sequence, its rows merge into one entry that carries the most common genes and DNA. The sample includes roughly 200,000 distinct CDR3 sequences, with around 9.6% observed a single time. The ten largest clones add up to around 6.2% of the sample. V ends up 2 bases short and J 6 bases short, with an unmatched junction base count of 7. The CDR3 runs 15 amino acids, cysteine and phenylalanine included. Only CDR3 DNA is held: 45 bases, read in frame from base 1.

The input for sequencing was PBMCs from the stem cell graft donor, taken from the stem cell graft. This chain joins TRBV12-3 or TRBV12-4 to TRBJ2-3, and 8 bases in between align with TRBD1. The TCR sequence derives from a human donor who donated a stem cell graft to a child with acute lymphoblastic leukemia. The encoded CDR3 is CASSLTQGATDTQYF. The nucleotide sequence reads TGTGCCAGCAGTTTAACGCAGGGGGCCACGGATACGCAGTATTTT.